The clone carrying this T cell receptor beta chain was counted once. This specimen comes from a study of control samples from healthy donors and cancer patients. Germline CDR1 reads SQVTM; CDR2 reads ANQGSEA. Trimming took off 4 bases at V and 5 bases at J, with 5 bases between the two ends. This CDR3 is 11 amino acids long. Here immunoSEQ multiplex PCR was the method, and the copy in TCRdb shows in-frame clones only, minus some. This table holds some 140,000 clones, 80% to 90% found once. The material sequenced was blood. This sequence joins TRBV29-1 and TRBJ2-2; D is ambiguous. This receptor was taken from a woman aged 25 to 39 in good health. DNA for the CDR3: TGCAGCGTTGTTGGGACCGGGGAGCTGTTTTTT. This sequence encodes CSVVGTGELFF.